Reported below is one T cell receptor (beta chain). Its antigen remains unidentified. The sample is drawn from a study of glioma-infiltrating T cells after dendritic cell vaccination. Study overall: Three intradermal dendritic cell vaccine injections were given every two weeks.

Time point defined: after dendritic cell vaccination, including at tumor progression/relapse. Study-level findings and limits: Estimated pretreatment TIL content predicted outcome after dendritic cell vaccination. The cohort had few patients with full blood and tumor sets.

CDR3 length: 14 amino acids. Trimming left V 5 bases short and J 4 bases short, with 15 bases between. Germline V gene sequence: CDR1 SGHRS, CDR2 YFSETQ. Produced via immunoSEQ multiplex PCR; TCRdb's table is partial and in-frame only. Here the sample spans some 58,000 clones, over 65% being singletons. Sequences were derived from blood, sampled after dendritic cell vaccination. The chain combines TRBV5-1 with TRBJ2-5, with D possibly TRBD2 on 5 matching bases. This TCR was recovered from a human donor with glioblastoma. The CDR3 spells CASSPDLPSETQYF. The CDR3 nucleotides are TGCGCCAGCAGTCCGGACTTACCATCAGAGACCCAGTACTTC.